The rows below give T cell receptor beta chains drawn from one sample of a study of spatial heterogeneity in lung cancer. In TCRdb, the 5' RACE reads were re-called with MiXCR into one record per CDR3 protein. The profile shows approximately 250 distinct CDR3 sequences, 35% to 50% of them singletons. The sample was lung tumor tissue, taken at surgery. The origin of the receptors is a male donor with early-stage non-small cell lung cancer. The CDR3 runs from the conserved cysteine through the conserved F or W. The D gene is left open where the match is weak. For some rows the clone size is stated as once, few or many, or as a class when expanded; others skip it.

d_gene: TRBD1
abundance: few
v_gene: TRBV7-8
len: 14
j_gene: TRBJ1-6
CDR3nt: TGTGCCAGCAGCCTAAACAGGGGCAGCTCACCCCTCCACTTT
CDR3aa: CASSLNRGSSPLHF

d_gene: -
abundance: hyperexpanded
v_gene: TRBV16
len: 12
j_gene: TRBJ1-5
CDR3nt: TGTGCCAGCAGCCAATGGCCACGGCCCCAGCATTTT
CDR3aa: CASSQWPRPQHF

d_gene: TRBD2
abundance: medium-sized
v_gene: TRBV20-1
len: 15
j_gene: TRBJ2-7
CDR3nt: TGCAGTGCTAGTCCTCTAGCGGGGGTCAAATACGAGCAGTACTTC
CDR3aa: CSASPLAGVKYEQYF

d_gene: -
abundance: -
v_gene: TRBV29-1
len: 12
j_gene: TRBJ1-2
CDR3nt: TGCAGCGTTGTGGACAGAATCTATGGCTACACCTTC
CDR3aa: CSVVDRIYGYTF

d_gene: TRBD1
abundance: -
v_gene: TRBV27
len: 14
j_gene: TRBJ1-2
CDR3nt: TGTGCCAGCACCCCCCTAGCAGGGGGCGTCGGCTACACCTTC
CDR3aa: CASTPLAGGVGYTF

d_gene: TRBD2
abundance: once
v_gene: TRBV7-9
len: 17
j_gene: TRBJ2-1
CDR3nt: TGTGCCAGCAGCCCACGCAGACTAGCGGGGGGTTACAATGAGCAGTTCTTC
CDR3aa: CASSPRRLAGGYNEQFF

d_gene: -
abundance: -
v_gene: TRBV28
len: 14
j_gene: TRBJ2-5
CDR3nt: TGTGCCAGCAGTTTTGACCGGTCCCAAGAGACCCAGTACTTC
CDR3aa: CASSFDRSQETQYF

d_gene: -
abundance: once
v_gene: TRBV2
len: 13
j_gene: TRBJ1-1
CDR3nt: TGTGCCAGCTCTCGAGAGTTGAACACTGAAGCTTTCTTT
CDR3aa: CASSRELNTEAFF

d_gene: TRBD2
abundance: few
v_gene: TRBV29-1
len: 14
j_gene: TRBJ2-3
CDR3nt: TGCAGCGCGAGACTAGCGGGAGGTATAGATACGCAGTATTTT
CDR3aa: CSARLAGGIDTQYF

d_gene: TRBD2
abundance: -
v_gene: TRBV7-3
len: 15
j_gene: TRBJ2-3
CDR3nt: TGTGCCAGCAGCCGACTAGCGGGTAGCACAGATACGCAGTATTTT
CDR3aa: CASSRLAGSTDTQYF

d_gene: -
abundance: hyperexpanded
v_gene: TRBV19
len: 16
j_gene: TRBJ2-2
CDR3nt: TGTGCCAGTGCGGTTGGTATTTGGGCCCAGGGCGGGGAGCTGTTTTTT
CDR3aa: CASAVGIWAQGGELFF

d_gene: -
abundance: -
v_gene: TRBV25-1
len: 14
j_gene: TRBJ2-2
CDR3nt: TGTGCCTGCATGGGGAAAACGAACACCGGGGAGCTGTTTTTT
CDR3aa: CACMGKTNTGELFF

d_gene: -
abundance: -
v_gene: TRBV7-9
len: 16
j_gene: TRBJ1-6
CDR3nt: TGTGCCAGCAGCCCTTTCCAGGGTTTCTTTAATTCACCCCTCCACTTT
CDR3aa: CASSPFQGFFNSPLHF

d_gene: -
abundance: large
v_gene: TRBV3-2
len: 16
j_gene: TRBJ2-1
CDR3nt: TGTGCCAGCAGCTTCACGAGGGAACAAGCCTACAATGAGCAGTTCTTC
CDR3aa: CASSFTREQAYNEQFF

d_gene: -
abundance: hyperexpanded
v_gene: TRBV30
len: 12
j_gene: TRBJ2-7
CDR3nt: TGTGCCTGGAGAGGTAGCGCCTACGAGCAGTACTTC
CDR3aa: CAWRGSAYEQYF